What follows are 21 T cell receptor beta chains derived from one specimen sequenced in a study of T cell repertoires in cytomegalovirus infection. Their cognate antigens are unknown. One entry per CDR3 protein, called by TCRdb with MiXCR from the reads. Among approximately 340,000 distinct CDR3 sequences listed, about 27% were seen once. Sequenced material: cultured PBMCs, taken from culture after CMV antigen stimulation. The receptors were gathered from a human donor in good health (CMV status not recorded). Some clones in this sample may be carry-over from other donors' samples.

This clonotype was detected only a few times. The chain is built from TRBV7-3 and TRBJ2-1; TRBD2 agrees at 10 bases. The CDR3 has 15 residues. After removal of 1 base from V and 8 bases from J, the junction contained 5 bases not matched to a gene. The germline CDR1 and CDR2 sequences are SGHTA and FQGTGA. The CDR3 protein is CASSLMASGSYEQFF. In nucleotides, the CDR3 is TGTGCCAGCAGCTTAATGGCTAGCGGGAGTTATGAGCAGTTCTTC.

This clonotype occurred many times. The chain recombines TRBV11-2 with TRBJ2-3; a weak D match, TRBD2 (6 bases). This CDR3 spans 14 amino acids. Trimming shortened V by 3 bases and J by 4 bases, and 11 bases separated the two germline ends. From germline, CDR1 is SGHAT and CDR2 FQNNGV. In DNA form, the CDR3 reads TGTGCCAGCAGCTTGGGACTTACAGCAGATACGCAGTATTTT. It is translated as CASSLGLTADTQYF.

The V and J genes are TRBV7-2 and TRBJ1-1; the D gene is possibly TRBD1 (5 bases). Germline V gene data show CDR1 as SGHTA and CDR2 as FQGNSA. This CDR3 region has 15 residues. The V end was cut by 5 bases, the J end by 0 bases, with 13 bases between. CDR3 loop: CASSPGGVMNTEAFF. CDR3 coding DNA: TGTGCCAGCAGCCCGGGGGGGGTGATGAACACTGAAGCTTTCTTT.

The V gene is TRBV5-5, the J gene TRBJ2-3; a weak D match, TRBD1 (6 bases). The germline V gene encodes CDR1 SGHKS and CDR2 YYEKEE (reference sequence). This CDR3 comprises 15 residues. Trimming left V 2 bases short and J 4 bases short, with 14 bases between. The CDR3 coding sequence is TGTGCCAGCAGCTTACAGGGTTTCGGGGCAGATACGCAGTATTTT. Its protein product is CASSLQGFGADTQYF.

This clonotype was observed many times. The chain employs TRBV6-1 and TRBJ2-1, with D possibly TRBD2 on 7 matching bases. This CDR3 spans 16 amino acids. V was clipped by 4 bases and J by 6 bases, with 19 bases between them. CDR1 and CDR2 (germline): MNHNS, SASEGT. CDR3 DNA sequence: TGTGCCAGCAGTGCCCTGAAGGGGGGGGGCATCAATGAGCAGTTCTTC. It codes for CASSALKGGGINEQFF.

The CDR3 bases are TGTGCCACCAGTGACGCTAGCGGGGGCGCCTACAATGAGCAGTTCTTC. This gives the protein CATSDASGGAYNEQFF. The rearrangement joins TRBV24-1 to TRBJ2-1; 10 nucleotides align to TRBD2. The CDR3 sequence is 16 residues long. After removal of 4 bases from V and 2 bases from J, the junction contained 4 bases not matched to a gene. Germline V lookup: CDR1 KGHDR, CDR2 SFDVKD.

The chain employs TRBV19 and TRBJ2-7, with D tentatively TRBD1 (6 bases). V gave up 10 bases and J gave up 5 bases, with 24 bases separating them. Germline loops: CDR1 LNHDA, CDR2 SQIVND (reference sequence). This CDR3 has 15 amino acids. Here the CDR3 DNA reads TGTGCCACCTACACTCCGACAGGAGAGAAAAACGAGCAGTACTTC. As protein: CATYTPTGEKNEQYF.

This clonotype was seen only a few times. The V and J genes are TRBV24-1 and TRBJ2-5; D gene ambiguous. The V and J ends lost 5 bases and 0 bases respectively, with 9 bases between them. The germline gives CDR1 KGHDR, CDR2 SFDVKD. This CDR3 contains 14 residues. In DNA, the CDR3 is TGTGCCACCAGTGCGGGCAGTTACCAAGAGACCCAGTACTTC. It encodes CATSAGSYQETQYF.

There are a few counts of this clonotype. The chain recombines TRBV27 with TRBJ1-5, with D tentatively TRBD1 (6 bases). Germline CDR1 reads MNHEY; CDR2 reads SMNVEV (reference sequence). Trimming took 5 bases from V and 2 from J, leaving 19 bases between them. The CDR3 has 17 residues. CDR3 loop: CASSRGVGGSGNQPQHF. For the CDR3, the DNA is TGTGCCAGCAGTAGGGGTGTCGGGGGCTCGGGCAATCAGCCCCAGCATTTT.

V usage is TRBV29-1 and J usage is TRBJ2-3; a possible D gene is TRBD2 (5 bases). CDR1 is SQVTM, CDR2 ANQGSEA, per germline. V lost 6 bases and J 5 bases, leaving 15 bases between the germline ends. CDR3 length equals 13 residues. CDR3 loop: CSVDPAGRDTQYF. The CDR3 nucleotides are TGCAGCGTCGACCCCGCGGGTAGAGATACGCAGTATTTT.

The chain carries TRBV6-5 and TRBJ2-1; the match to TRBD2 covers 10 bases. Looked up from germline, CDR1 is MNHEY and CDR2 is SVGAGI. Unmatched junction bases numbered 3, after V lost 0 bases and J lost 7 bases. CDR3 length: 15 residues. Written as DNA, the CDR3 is TGTGCCAGCAGTTACTCGGCTAGCGGGAGTAATGAGCAGTTCTTC. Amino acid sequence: CASSYSASGSNEQFF.

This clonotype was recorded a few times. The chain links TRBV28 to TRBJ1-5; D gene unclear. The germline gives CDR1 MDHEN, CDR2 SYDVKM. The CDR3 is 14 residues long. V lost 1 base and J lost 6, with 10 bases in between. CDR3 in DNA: TGTGCCAGCAGTTTATCCCCTTTCGGTCAGCCCCAGCATTTT. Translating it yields CASSLSPFGQPQHF.

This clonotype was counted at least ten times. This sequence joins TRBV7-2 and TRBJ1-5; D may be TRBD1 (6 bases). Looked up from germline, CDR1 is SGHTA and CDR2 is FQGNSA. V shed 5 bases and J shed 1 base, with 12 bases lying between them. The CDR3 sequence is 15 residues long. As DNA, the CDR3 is TGTGCCAGCAGCAACTACAGGGAAAGCAATCAGCCCCAGCATTTT. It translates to CASSNYRESNQPQHF.

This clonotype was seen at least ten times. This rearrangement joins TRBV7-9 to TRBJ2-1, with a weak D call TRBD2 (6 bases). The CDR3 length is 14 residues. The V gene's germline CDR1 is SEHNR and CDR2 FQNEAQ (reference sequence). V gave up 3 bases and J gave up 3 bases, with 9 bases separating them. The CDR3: CASSLAGSYNEQFF. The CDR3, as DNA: TGTGCCAGCAGCTTGGCCGGGAGCTACAATGAGCAGTTCTTC.

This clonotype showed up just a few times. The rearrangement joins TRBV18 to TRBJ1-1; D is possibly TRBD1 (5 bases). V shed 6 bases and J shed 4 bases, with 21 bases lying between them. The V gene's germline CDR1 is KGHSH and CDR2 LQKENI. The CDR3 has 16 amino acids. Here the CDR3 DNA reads TGTGCCAGCTCTTTGGGAGGGGCCCTGGGTACCACTGAAGCTTTCTTT. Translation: CASSLGGALGTTEAFF.

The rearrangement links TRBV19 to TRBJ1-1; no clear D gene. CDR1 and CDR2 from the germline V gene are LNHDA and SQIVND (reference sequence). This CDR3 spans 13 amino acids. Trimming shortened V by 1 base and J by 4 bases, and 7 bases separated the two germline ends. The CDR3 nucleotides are TGTGCCAGTAGTATAGGGGGAGGCACTGAAGCTTTCTTT. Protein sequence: CASSIGGGTEAFF.

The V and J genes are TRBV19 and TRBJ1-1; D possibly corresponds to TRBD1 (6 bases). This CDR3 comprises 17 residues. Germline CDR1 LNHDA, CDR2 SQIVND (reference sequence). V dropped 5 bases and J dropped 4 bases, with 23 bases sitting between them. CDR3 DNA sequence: TGTGCCAGTAGTCATTTTTTGCGGGGGGCAAGAAGCACTGAAGCTTTCTTT. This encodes CASSHFLRGARSTEAFF.

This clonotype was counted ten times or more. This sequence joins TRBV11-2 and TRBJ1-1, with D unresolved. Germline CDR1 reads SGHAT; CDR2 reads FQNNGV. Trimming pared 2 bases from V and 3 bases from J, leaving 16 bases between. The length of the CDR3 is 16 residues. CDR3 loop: CASSLWKLPEDTEAFF. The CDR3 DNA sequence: TGTGCCAGCAGCTTATGGAAGCTACCGGAGGACACTGAAGCTTTCTTT.

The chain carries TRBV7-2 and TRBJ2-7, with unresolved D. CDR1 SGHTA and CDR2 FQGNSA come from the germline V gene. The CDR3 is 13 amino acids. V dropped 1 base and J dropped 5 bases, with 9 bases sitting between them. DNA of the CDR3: TGTGCCAGCAGCTTAGGCGTAACCGACGAGCAGTACTTC. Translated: CASSLGVTDEQYF.

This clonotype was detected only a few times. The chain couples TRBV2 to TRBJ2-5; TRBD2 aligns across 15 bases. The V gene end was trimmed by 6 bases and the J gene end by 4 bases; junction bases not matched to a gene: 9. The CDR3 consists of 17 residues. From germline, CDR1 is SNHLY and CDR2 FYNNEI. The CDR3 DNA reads TGTGCCAGCAGAGTCGGGACTAGCGGGGGGTCGGGAGAGACCCAGTACTTC. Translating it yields CASRVGTSGGSGETQYF.

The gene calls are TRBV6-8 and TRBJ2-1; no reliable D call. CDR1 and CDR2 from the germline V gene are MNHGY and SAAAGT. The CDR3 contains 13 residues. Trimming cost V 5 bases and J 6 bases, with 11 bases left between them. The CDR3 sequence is CASSMGRVNEQFF. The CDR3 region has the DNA TGTGCCAGCAGTATGGGTCGGGTCAATGAGCAGTTCTTC.